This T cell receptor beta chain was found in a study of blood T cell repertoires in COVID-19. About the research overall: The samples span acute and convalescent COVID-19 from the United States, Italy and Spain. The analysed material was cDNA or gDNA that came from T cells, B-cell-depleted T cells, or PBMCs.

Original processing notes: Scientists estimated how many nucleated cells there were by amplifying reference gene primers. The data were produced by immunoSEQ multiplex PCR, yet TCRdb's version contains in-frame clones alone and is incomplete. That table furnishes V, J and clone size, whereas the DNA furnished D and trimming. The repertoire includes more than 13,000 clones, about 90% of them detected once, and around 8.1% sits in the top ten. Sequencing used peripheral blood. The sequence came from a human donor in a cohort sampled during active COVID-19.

CDR3 protein: CATRGRRGETQYF. The CDR3 DNA sequence: TGTGCCACCAGGGGAAGAAGGGGGGAGACCCAGTACTTC. The chain uses TRBV24-1 and TRBJ2-5; possibly TRBD1 for D (6 bases). V lost 7 bases and J 5 bases, leaving 13 bases between the germline ends. Germline values: CDR1 KGHDR, CDR2 SFDVKD. The CDR3 loop spans 13 amino acids.